Shown below are 8 T cell receptor beta chains from a single sample sequenced in a study of human thymus T cells. Produced via immunoSEQ multiplex PCR; TCRdb's table is partial and in-frame only. The sample comprises about 78,000 clones, around 96% of which are singletons, and 0.031% rests with the top ten. Thymic samples were excised during corrective heart operations. Sequenced sample: thymus tissue. These TCRs come from a boy under two years old with a congenital heart defect but otherwise immunologically healthy.

This chain uses TRBV4-1 with TRBJ2-6; 10 bases are a match to TRBD2. V lost 0 bases, J lost 0 bases, and 5 bases stayed unmatched. This CDR3 spans 19 amino acids. In germline, CDR1 is MGHRA, CDR2 YSYEKL. CDR3: CASSQDGWTSGSGANVLTF. CDR3 coding DNA: TGCGCCAGCAGCCAAGATGGGTGGACTAGCGGCTCTGGGGCCAACGTCCTGACTTTC.

The J gene is TRBJ1-3, the V gene TRBV15, with TRBD1 matching over 9 bases. CDR1 LNHNV and CDR2 YYDKDF come from the germline V gene (reference sequence). The CDR3 totals 17 residues. J gave up 4 bases and V 3 bases, and 10 bases lay outside the gene matches. CDR3 amino acids: CATSSRDRVVRGNTIYF. The DNA for the CDR3 is TGTGCCACCAGCAGCCGGGACAGGGTAGTGAGAGGAAACACCATATATTTT.

V usage is TRBV11-3 and J usage is TRBJ2-1, with TRBD2 matching over 8 bases. The V gene end was trimmed by 3 bases and the J gene end by 9 bases; junction bases not matched to a gene: 19. In germline, CDR1 is SGHNT, CDR2 YENEEA. The CDR3 contains 18 residues. The CDR3 region is CASSFQGLAGLPGCEQFF. In DNA form, the CDR3 reads TGTGCCAGCAGCTTCCAGGGTTTAGCGGGGCTCCCGGGTTGTGAGCAGTTCTTC.

The chain has TRBV5-4 and TRBJ1-1, with 7 bases that match TRBD1. In germline, CDR1 is SGHNT, CDR2 YYREEE (reference sequence). The ends lost 0 bases at V and 4 bases at J; junction bases unmatched: 3. The CDR3 runs to 14 residues. CDR3 DNA sequence: TGTGCCAGCAGCTTGGGGCAGGGGGTCACTGAAGCTTTCTTT. Its translation is CASSLGQGVTEAFF.

Only one count was recorded for this clone. A read error may account for a junction end that differs from germline. The V call is TRBV7-7, the J call TRBJ2-3, with D hard to call. CDR1 and CDR2 from the germline V gene are SSHAT and FNYEAQ (reference sequence). The CDR3 contains 15 residues. The CDR3 sequence: CASSFVWNSTDTQYF. The DNA of the CDR3 is TGTGCTAGCAGCTTCGTATGGAACTCCACAGATACGCAGTATTTT.

This chain joins TRBV7-9 and TRBJ2-7, with 9 bases fitting TRBD2. The CDR3 extends over 16 amino acids. The germline CDR1 and CDR2 sequences are SEHNR and FQNEAQ (reference sequence). V lost 4 bases, J lost 4 bases, and 11 bases stayed unmatched. The CDR3 bases are TGTGCCAGCAGCTCCCGGTTTAGCGGGAGCCCATACGAGCAGTACTTC. Translation: CASSSRFSGSPYEQYF.

The rearrangement links TRBV5-1 to TRBJ2-7; TRBD1 agrees at 9 bases. The trim removed 2 bases at V and 3 bases at J, leaving 6 bases unmatched. CDR3 length: 15 residues. Germline V gene sequence: CDR1 SGHRS, CDR2 YFSETQ. CDR3 amino acids: CASSLTGGLGYEQYF. The CDR3 DNA is TGCGCCAGCAGCTTAACAGGGGGCCTAGGCTACGAGCAGTACTTC.

The chain is built from TRBV11-2 and TRBJ2-3; D is unresolved. The germline V and J ends were trimmed by 0 bases and 6 bases, with 10 bases remaining between them. CDR1 and CDR2 (germline): SGHAT, FQNNGV. This CDR3 has 14 amino acids. CDR3 in DNA: TGTGCCAGCAGCTTAGACGGGTTGTCGGATACGCAGTATTTT. Its protein is CASSLDGLSDTQYF.